This passage covers 19 T cell receptor beta chains from one sample sequenced in a study of PD-1 blockade in mismatch repair-deficient tumors. Data came from immunoSEQ multiplex PCR; TCRdb stores just in-frame clones and leaves some out. The sample yields around 14,000 clones, 84% seen once. These receptors have no known antigen. Stated time point: 10-day in vitro stimulation with candidate neoantigen peptide 4. The sample was cells cultured in vitro, taken from a patient treated with pembrolizumab. These receptors came from an adult with mismatch repair-deficient cancer.

The rearrangement joins TRBV28 to TRBJ1-4; D uncertain. The V gene lost 8 bases and the J gene lost 8 bases, with 12 bases spanning the gap. This CDR3 is built from 12 residues. Germline values: CDR1 MDHEN, CDR2 SYDVKM. The chain's CDR3 is CASGGREEKLFF. The CDR3 DNA is TGTGCCAGCGGAGGGCGCGAAGAAAAACTGTTTTTT.

This chain connects TRBV2 to TRBJ2-1; 8 bases line up with TRBD2. This CDR3 is 15 amino acids long. V dropped 7 bases and J dropped 9; count of bases not matched to a gene: 14. The V gene's germline CDR1 is SNHLY and CDR2 FYNNEI. CDR3 in DNA: TGTGCCAGCACCCGTCGGGGACTAGAGTCGGGTGAGCAGTTCTTC. Translated: CASTRRGLESGEQFF.

The rearrangement uses TRBV5-1 and TRBJ2-7; 11 bases align to TRBD2. V gave up 4 bases and J gave up 2 bases; unmatched junction bases: 5. CDR3 length equals 15 residues. Per germline, CDR1 SGHRS and CDR2 YFSETQ. The CDR3 sequence is CASSRGLAETYEQYF. Here the CDR3 DNA reads TGCGCCAGCAGCAGGGGACTAGCGGAGACCTACGAGCAGTACTTC.

In this sample, this clone turned up once. The chain employs TRBV7-9 and TRBJ2-5, with D perhaps matching TRBD2 (5 bases). V was pared by 5 bases and J by 5 bases, with 9 bases between. The germline V gene has CDR1 SEHNR and CDR2 FQNEAQ (reference sequence). This CDR3 spans 12 amino acids. CDR3 amino acids: CASSHGVETQYF. The CDR3, as DNA: TGTGCCAGCAGCCACGGGGTGGAGACCCAGTACTTC.

This clone was recorded a few times. The V call is TRBV5-6, the J call TRBJ2-5; possibly TRBD1 or TRBD2 for D (6 bases each). This CDR3 contains 15 residues. CDR1 and CDR2 from the germline V gene are SGHDT and YYEEEE. Trimming cost V 2 bases and J 5 bases, with 16 bases left between them. The CDR3 spells CASSFKLEGGETQYF. CDR3 in DNA: TGTGCCAGCAGCTTTAAGCTAGAAGGGGGGGAGACCCAGTACTTC.

The chain joins TRBV5-5 to TRBJ2-7, with TRBD2 as a possible D gene (5 bases). CDR3 length: 15 amino acids. V lost 4 bases and J lost 0, with 14 bases in between. The V gene's germline CDR1 is SGHKS and CDR2 YYEKEE (reference sequence). CDR3 in amino acids: CASSPGRGRSYEQYF. The DNA for the CDR3 is TGTGCCAGCAGCCCCGGACGGGGTCGCTCCTACGAGCAGTACTTC.

This clone rates as medium-sized. The chain carries TRBV27 and TRBJ2-1; no reliable D call. Germline V gene lookup returns CDR1 MNHEY and CDR2 SMNVEV (reference sequence). V gave up 5 bases and J gave up 0 bases, with 14 bases separating them. The CDR3 is 16 amino acids. CDR3 DNA sequence: TGTGCCAGCAGTGCCATCCCGACTGGCTCCTACAATGAGCAGTTCTTC. It is translated as CASSAIPTGSYNEQFF.

The rearrangement joins TRBV18 to TRBJ1-1; no firm D call. Between the trimmed V and J ends, which lost 4 bases and 1 base, there was a span of 7 bases. CDR3 length: 13 residues. Looked up from germline, CDR1 is KGHSH and CDR2 is LQKENI. The CDR3 is CASSRAANTEAFF. The CDR3 region has the DNA TGTGCCAGCTCACGTGCCGCGAACACTGAAGCTTTCTTT.

This chain joins TRBV28 and TRBJ1-5; no definite D call. The CDR3 extends over 14 amino acids. Trimming stripped 3 bases from V and 2 bases from J, with 8 bases between. CDR1 is MDHEN and CDR2 is SYDVKM in the germline V gene. For the CDR3, the DNA is TGTGCCAGCAGTTTTGCCAGACGCAATCAGCCCCAGCATTTT. Translated: CASSFARRNQPQHF.

This chain joins TRBV15 and TRBJ1-1; perhaps TRBD1 as D (5 bases). CDR3 length: 12 amino acids. Germline V lookup: CDR1 LNHNV, CDR2 YYDKDF (reference sequence). V was trimmed by 8 bases and J by 0 bases, leaving 7 bases between them. As DNA, the CDR3 is TGTGCCACCGGGGGGTTGAACACTGAAGCTTTCTTT. Protein sequence: CATGGLNTEAFF.

V and J are TRBV7-9 and TRBJ1-3; D gene unclear. Germline values: CDR1 SEHNR, CDR2 FQNEAQ (reference sequence). The CDR3 is made up of 13 amino acids. Between the trimmed V and J ends, which lost 3 bases and 0 bases, there was a span of 3 bases. CDR3 bases: TGTGCCAGCAGCTTTGTCTCTGGAAACACCATATATTTT. As protein: CASSFVSGNTIYF.

The rearrangement links TRBV2 to TRBJ2-7; D not resolved. Germline V lookup: CDR1 SNHLY, CDR2 FYNNEI. The CDR3 runs to 14 residues. With 5 bases removed from V and 2 bases from J, the gap between germline ends came to 13 bases. CDR3 DNA sequence: TGTGCCAGCAGTACGACCGGGTCACCCTACGAGCAGTACTTC. Translating it yields CASSTTGSPYEQYF.

The V gene is TRBV5-1, the J gene TRBJ1-2; D gene unclear. CDR1 is SGHRS and CDR2 is YFSETQ in the germline V gene. CDR3 length equals 16 residues. V lost 3 bases to trimming and J lost 0 bases, with 15 bases between them. The CDR3: CASSSLSGRSNYGYTF. The DNA of the CDR3 is TGCGCCAGCAGCTCCCTCTCTGGACGTTCTAACTATGGCTACACCTTC.

This clone was observed a few times. J is TRBJ1-2 and V is TRBV15; D gene ambiguous. The V end was cut by 5 bases, the J end by 7 bases, with 14 bases between. This CDR3 spans 13 amino acids. CDR1 LNHNV and CDR2 YYDKDF come from the germline V gene (reference sequence). In nucleotides, the CDR3 is TGTGCCACCAGCGATGAAGAAGGATTTGGCTACACCTTC. As protein: CATSDEEGFGYTF.

The table lists this clone with a count of one. The gene calls are TRBV9 and TRBJ1-1, with TRBD1 identical over 8 bases. The germline V gene has CDR1 SGDLS and CDR2 YYNGEE. There are 14 residues in the CDR3. V was pared by 6 bases and J by 1 base, with 5 bases of the junction left unmatched. The CDR3 loop is CASTPTGENTEAFF. The CDR3 DNA follows: TGTGCCAGCACGCCGACAGGGGAGAACACTGAAGCTTTCTTT.

This chain uses TRBV5-4 with TRBJ1-2; 11 bases align to TRBD1. CDR1 is SGHNT and CDR2 is YYREEE in the germline V gene (reference sequence). V shed 3 bases, J shed 2 bases, and the junction held 9 bases outside the gene matches. CDR3 length: 17 amino acids. In DNA form, the CDR3 reads TGTGCCAGCAGCTCCCCGGACAGGGGGCGCATCAACTATGGCTACACCTTC. Amino acid sequence: CASSSPDRGRINYGYTF.

This chain uses TRBV2 with TRBJ1-2, with TRBD1 matching 10 bases. V gave up 6 bases and J gave up 5 bases; unmatched junction bases: 9. Per germline, CDR1 SNHLY and CDR2 FYNNEI. This CDR3 is built from 15 residues. This CDR3 reads CASRTPGQGTYGYTF. The DNA of the CDR3 is TGTGCCAGCAGGACCCCGGGACAGGGGACTTATGGCTACACCTTC.

The chain carries TRBV7-2 and TRBJ1-5; 7 positions agree with TRBD1. The J segment lost 0 bases and the V segment lost 5 bases, leaving 4 bases of the junction unmatched. The V gene's germline CDR1 is SGHTA and CDR2 FQGNSA. The CDR3 loop spans 15 amino acids. The CDR3, as DNA: TGTGCCAGCAGCCGGGACAGACTTAGCAATCAGCCCCAGCATTTT. This sequence encodes CASSRDRLSNQPQHF.

The rearrangement joins TRBV6-1 to TRBJ2-1, with a possible D match to TRBD2 (7 bases). Per germline, CDR1 MNHNS and CDR2 SASEGT. The CDR3 is 15 residues long. V was clipped by 7 bases and J by 2 bases, with 15 bases between them. This CDR3 is CASKGGRGTYNEQFF. CDR3 DNA sequence: TGTGCCAGCAAAGGGGGGAGGGGGACCTACAATGAGCAGTTCTTC.